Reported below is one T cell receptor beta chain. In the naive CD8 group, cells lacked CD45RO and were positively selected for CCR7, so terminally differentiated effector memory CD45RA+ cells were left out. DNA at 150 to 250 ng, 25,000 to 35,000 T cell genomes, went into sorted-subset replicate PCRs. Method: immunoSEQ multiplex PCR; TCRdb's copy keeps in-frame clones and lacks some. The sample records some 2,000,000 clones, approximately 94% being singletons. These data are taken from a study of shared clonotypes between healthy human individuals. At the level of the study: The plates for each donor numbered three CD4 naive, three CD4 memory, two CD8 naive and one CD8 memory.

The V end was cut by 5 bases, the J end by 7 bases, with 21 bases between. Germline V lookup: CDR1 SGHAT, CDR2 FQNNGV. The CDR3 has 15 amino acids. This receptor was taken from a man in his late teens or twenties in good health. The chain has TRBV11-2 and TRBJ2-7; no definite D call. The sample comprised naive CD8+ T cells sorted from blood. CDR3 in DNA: TGTGCCAGCAGCCCAACCAAAGTGGTGATTGGAGAGCAGTACTTC. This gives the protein CASSPTKVVIGEQYF. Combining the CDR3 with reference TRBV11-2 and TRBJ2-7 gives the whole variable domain EAGVAQSPRYKIIEKRQSVAFWCNPISGHATLYWYQQILGQGPKLLIQFQNNGVVDDSQLPKDRFSAERLKGVDSTLKIQPAKLEDSAVYLCASSPTKVVIGEQYFGPGTRLTVT.